Listed below are T cell receptor beta chains from one sample, sequenced in a study of Ad26.COV2.S vaccination and SARS-CoV-2 variants. Libraries were prepared by immunoSEQ multiplex PCR; TCRdb keeps only in-frame clonotypes and omits some of them. The data show some 180,000 clones, with roughly 89% seen just once and around 6.1% held by the top ten. The material sequenced was peripheral blood, taken after recovery from COVID-19. These receptors were obtained from a human donor who had recovered from COVID-19. The CDR3 runs from the conserved cysteine through the conserved F or W. D genes are given only for firm matches. The listing skips clone size in some rows; elsewhere it reads once, few, many or a size class.

NA	TRBD1	TRBV30	TRBJ2-7	CAWSPGQVLYEQYF	TGTGCCTGGAGCCCGGGACAGGTCCTCTACGAGCAGTACTTC
NA	NA	TRBV7-2	TRBJ2-7	CASSFDRSGYEQYF	TGTGCCAGCAGCTTCGACAGGAGTGGCTACGAGCAGTACTTC
NA	NA	TRBV27	TRBJ1-5	CASSLLGLNSNQPQHF	TGTGCCAGCAGTTTATTGGGACTTAATAGCAATCAGCCCCAGCATTTT
NA	NA	TRBV14	TRBJ2-7	CASRGSSGYEQYF	TGTGCCAGCAGGGGGTCGAGTGGATACGAGCAGTACTTC
NA	NA	TRBV4-1	TRBJ2-2	CASSELDSYTGELFF	TGCGCCAGCAGCGAACTGGACAGCTACACCGGGGAGCTGTTTTTT
NA	NA	TRBV7-2	TRBJ2-2	CASSSQSGTGELFF	TGTGCCAGCAGCTCGCAATCTGGCACCGGGGAGCTGTTTTTT
NA	NA	TRBV12-3/TRBV12-4	TRBJ2-5	CASSPGEAVTQYF	TGTGCCAGCAGCCCCGGTGAAGCGGTGACCCAGTACTTC
NA	TRBD1	TRBV11-2	TRBJ1-6	CASSPTSGTAAPLHF	TGTGCCAGCAGTCCAACCTCCGGGACAGCGGCACCCCTCCACTTT
NA	NA	TRBV24-1	TRBJ2-3	CATSDGRLDTQYF	TGTGCCACCAGTGATGGAAGGTTGGATACGCAGTATTTT
few	NA	TRBV5-1	TRBJ1-2	CASSLSANYGYTF	TGCGCCAGCAGCTTGTCGGCTAACTATGGCTACACCTTC
NA	TRBD1	TRBV29-1	TRBJ1-1	CSVEDRGWTEAFF	TGCAGCGTTGAGGACAGGGGGTGGACTGAAGCTTTCTTT
NA	NA	TRBV27	TRBJ1-2	CASRIRGIPSYGYTF	TGTGCCAGCAGGATTCGGGGTATCCCCAGCTATGGCTACACCTTC
NA	NA	TRBV11-2	TRBJ2-7	CASSPAIYEQYF	TGTGCCAGCAGCCCAGCAATCTACGAGCAGTACTTC
NA	NA	TRBV23-1	TRBJ1-2	CASTDDTGDANYGYTF	TGCGCCAGCACCGACGACACGGGTGATGCTAACTATGGCTACACCTTC
NA	NA	TRBV21-1	TRBJ2-1	CASSTGLTSGRAGEQFF	TGTGCCAGCAGCACCGGATTAACTAGCGGGAGGGCCGGGGAGCAGTTCTTC
NA	NA	TRBV11-3	TRBJ2-3	CASSLGPTPGADTQYF	TGTGCCAGCAGCTTAGGGCCCACACCGGGGGCAGATACGCAGTATTTT
NA	TRBD1	TRBV10-3	TRBJ1-2	CAISPLVGQGTNYGYTF	TGTGCCATCAGTCCACTTGTAGGACAGGGAACTAACTATGGCTACACCTTC
NA	NA	TRBV12-3/TRBV12-4	TRBJ2-3	CASSSLGTDTQYF	TGTGCCAGCAGTTCCCTAGGCACAGATACGCAGTATTTT
few	NA	TRBV6-2/TRBV6-3	TRBJ1-3	CASSLPGPGNTIYF	TGTGCCAGCAGCCTACCGGGACCAGGAAACACCATATATTTT
NA	NA	TRBV5-5	TRBJ2-5	CASSRGQRETQYF	TGTGCCAGCAGCAGAGGACAGCGAGAGACCCAGTACTTC
NA	TRBD2	TRBV7-2	TRBJ2-3	CASSLGPAGYDPSTDTQYF	TGTGCCAGCAGCTTAGGACCAGCGGGATACGACCCTAGCACAGATACGCAGTATTTT
NA	NA	TRBV4-1	TRBJ1-5	CASSQTGGNQPQHF	TGCGCCAGCAGCCAAACGGGTGGCAATCAGCCCCAGCATTTT
NA	TRBD2	TRBV4-2	TRBJ2-1	CASSQVEPGLGEQFF	TGTGCCAGCAGCCAAGTCGAGCCGGGACTAGGGGAGCAGTTCTTC
NA	TRBD1	TRBV10-3	TRBJ1-2	CAISPGGGYGYTF	TGTGCCATCAGTCCAGGGGGTGGGTATGGCTACACCTTC
NA	TRBD1	TRBV28	TRBJ1-5	CAIMQGAHQYSNQPQHF	TGTGCCATTATGCAGGGGGCTCACCAATATAGCAATCAGCCCCAGCATTTT
once	NA	TRBV1	TRBJ2-7	CTSSPTSGGGSYEQYF	TGCACCAGCAGCCCTACTTCAGGGGGGGGCTCCTACGAGCAGTACTTC
few	NA	TRBV5-5	TRBJ1-6	CASRRSGVGNSPLHF	TGTGCCAGCCGTCGTTCAGGGGTCGGTAATTCACCCCTCCACTTT
NA	NA	TRBV7-2	TRBJ2-7	CASSHSGYEQYF	TGTGCCAGCAGCCACAGCGGTTACGAGCAGTACTTC
NA	TRBD2	TRBV4-1	TRBJ2-5	CASSHSTILAGGPGKDRETQYF	TGCGCCAGCAGCCACTCCACCATCTTAGCGGGGGGGCCGGGGAAGGATCGCGAGACCCAGTACTTC
NA	TRBD1	TRBV3-1/TRBV3-2	TRBJ2-7	CASRHSDRVSYEQYF	TGTGCCAGCAGACATTCCGACAGGGTCTCCTACGAGCAGTACTTC
NA	NA	TRBV12-3/TRBV12-4	TRBJ1-5	CASSLSRQPQHF	TGTGCCAGCAGTTTAAGTCGTCAGCCCCAGCATTTT
NA	TRBD2	TRBV5-1	TRBJ2-5	CASSLAGRVDETQYF	TGCGCCAGCAGCTTGGCAGGGAGGGTGGATGAGACCCAGTACTTC
NA	TRBD2	TRBV7-3	TRBJ2-1	CASSPGVGRGEQFF	TGTGCCAGCAGCCCGGGGGTGGGGAGGGGTGAGCAGTTCTTC
NA	NA	TRBV6-5	TRBJ1-1	CASSYRESEAFF	TGTGCCAGCAGTTACCGGGAATCTGAAGCTTTCTTT
NA	TRBD1	TRBV28	TRBJ2-7	CASSRTGGVTYEQYF	TGTGCCAGCAGTCGCACAGGGGGAGTAACGTACGAGCAGTACTTC
NA	NA	TRBV4-2	TRBJ2-6	CASSQDVGSGANVLTF	TGTGCCAGCAGCCAAGACGTGGGGTCTGGGGCCAACGTCCTGACTTTC
NA	NA	TRBV7-9	TRBJ2-3	CASSLGGDSLSTDTQYF	TGTGCCAGCAGCCTAGGGGGGGACTCCTTGTCCACAGATACGCAGTATTTT
NA	NA	TRBV12-3/TRBV12-4	TRBJ1-1	CASSLNVNTEAFF	TGTGCCAGCAGTTTGAACGTGAACACTGAAGCTTTCTTT
few	NA	TRBV28	TRBJ1-5	CASRPTAGERVGQPQHF	TGTGCCAGCAGACCAACCGCGGGGGAACGGGTCGGTCAGCCCCAGCATTTT
NA	TRBD2	TRBV5-4	TRBJ2-1	CASSLTGGNEQFF	TGTGCCAGCAGCTTAACGGGGGGGAATGAGCAGTTCTTC
NA	NA	TRBV5-1	TRBJ2-1	CASNLYPTGLGNEQFF	TGCGCCAGCAACCTTTACCCCACAGGGTTAGGGAATGAGCAGTTCTTC
NA	TRBD2	TRBV5-1	TRBJ2-7	CASSLRREGEDEQYF	TGCGCCAGCAGCTTACGGCGGGAGGGCGAAGACGAGCAGTACTTC
NA	TRBD2	TRBV19	TRBJ2-1	CASSSPGLAGNEQFF	TGTGCCAGTAGTTCACCGGGACTAGCGGGTAATGAGCAGTTCTTC
NA	TRBD2	TRBV7-9	TRBJ2-5	CASSHLRGGEETQYF	TGTGCCAGCAGCCATCTGCGGGGGGGCGAGGAGACCCAGTACTTC
NA	TRBD1	TRBV27	TRBJ2-2	CASSPQGAKVLSPYTGELFF	TGTGCCAGCAGTCCCCAGGGGGCTAAGGTCCTGAGTCCTTACACCGGGGAGCTGTTTTTT